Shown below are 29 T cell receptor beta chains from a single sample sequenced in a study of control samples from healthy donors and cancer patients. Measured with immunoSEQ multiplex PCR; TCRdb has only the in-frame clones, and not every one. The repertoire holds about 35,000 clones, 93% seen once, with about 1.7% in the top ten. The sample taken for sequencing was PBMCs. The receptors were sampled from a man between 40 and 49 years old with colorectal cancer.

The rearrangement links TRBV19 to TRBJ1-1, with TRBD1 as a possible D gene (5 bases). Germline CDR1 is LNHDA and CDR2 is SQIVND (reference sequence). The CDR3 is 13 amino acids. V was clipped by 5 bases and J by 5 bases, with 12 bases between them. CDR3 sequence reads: CASSEQGGTEAFF. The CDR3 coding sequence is TGTGCCAGTAGTGAGCAGGGTGGAACTGAAGCTTTCTTT.

CDR3 in DNA: TGTGCCAGCGAGGGGGGGCTCTCCTACGAGCAGTACTTC. It is translated as CASEGGLSYEQYF. The chain employs TRBV2 and TRBJ2-7; D might be TRBD2 (7 bases). From germline, CDR1 is SNHLY and CDR2 FYNNEI. CDR3 length: 13 residues. V dropped 8 bases and J dropped 0 bases, with 11 bases sitting between them.

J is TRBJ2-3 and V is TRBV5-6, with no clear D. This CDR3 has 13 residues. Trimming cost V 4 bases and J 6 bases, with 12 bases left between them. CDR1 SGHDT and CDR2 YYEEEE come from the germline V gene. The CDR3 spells CASSLKGLDTQYF. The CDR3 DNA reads TGTGCCAGCAGCCTCAAGGGTTTGGATACGCAGTATTTT.

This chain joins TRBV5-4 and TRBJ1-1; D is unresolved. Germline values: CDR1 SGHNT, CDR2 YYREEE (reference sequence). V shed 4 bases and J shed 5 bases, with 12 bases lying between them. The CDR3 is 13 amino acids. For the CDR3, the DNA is TGTGCCAGCAGCCTCTCGGGAGGGACTGAAGCTTTCTTT. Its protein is CASSLSGGTEAFF.

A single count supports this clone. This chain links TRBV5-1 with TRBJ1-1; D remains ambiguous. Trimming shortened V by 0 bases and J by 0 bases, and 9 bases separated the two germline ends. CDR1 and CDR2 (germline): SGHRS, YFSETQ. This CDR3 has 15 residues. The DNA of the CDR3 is TGCGCCAGCAGCTTGGAACGAGGGATGAACACTGAAGCTTTCTTT. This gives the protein CASSLERGMNTEAFF.

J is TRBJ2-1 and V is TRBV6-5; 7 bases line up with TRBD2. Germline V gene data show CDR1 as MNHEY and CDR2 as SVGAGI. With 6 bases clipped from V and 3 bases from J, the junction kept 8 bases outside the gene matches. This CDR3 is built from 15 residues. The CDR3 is CASSGGNGYYNEQFF. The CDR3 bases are TGTGCCAGCAGCGGGGGGAACGGTTACTACAATGAGCAGTTCTTC.

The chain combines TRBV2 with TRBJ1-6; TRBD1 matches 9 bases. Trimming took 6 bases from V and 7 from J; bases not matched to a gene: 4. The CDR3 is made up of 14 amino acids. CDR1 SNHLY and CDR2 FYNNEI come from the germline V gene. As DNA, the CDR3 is TGTGCCAGCAGGGGACAGGGCGAAAATTCACCCCTCCACTTT. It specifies CASRGQGENSPLHF.

The CDR3 nucleotides read TGCGCCAGCAGTATGGACCGGGTCAGTGATGGCTACACCTTC. As protein: CASSMDRVSDGYTF. The chain uses TRBV5-1 and TRBJ1-2; D not resolved. The CDR3 runs to 14 residues. Germline loops: CDR1 SGHRS, CDR2 YFSETQ. The V end was cut by 5 bases, the J end by 6 bases, with 17 bases between.

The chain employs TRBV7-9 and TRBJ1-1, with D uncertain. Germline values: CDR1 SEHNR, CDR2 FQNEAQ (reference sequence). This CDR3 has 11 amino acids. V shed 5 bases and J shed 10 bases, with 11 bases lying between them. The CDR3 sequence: CASSQAEGAFF. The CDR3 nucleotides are TGTGCCAGCAGCCAAGCCGAGGGAGCTTTCTTT.

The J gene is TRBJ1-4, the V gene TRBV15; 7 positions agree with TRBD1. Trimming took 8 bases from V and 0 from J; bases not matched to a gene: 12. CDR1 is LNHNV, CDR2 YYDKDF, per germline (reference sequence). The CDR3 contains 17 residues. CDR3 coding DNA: TGTGCCACCCGTTCTGGGACAGCTTCTGCAACTAATGAAAAACTGTTTTTT. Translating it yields CATRSGTASATNEKLFF.

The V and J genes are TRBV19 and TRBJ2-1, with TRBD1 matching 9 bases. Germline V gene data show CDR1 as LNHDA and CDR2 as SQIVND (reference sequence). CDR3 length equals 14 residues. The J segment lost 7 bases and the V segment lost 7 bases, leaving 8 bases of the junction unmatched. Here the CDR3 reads CASTLTGGRNEQFF. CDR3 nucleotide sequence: TGTGCCAGTACCCTGACAGGGGGAAGGAATGAGCAGTTCTTC.

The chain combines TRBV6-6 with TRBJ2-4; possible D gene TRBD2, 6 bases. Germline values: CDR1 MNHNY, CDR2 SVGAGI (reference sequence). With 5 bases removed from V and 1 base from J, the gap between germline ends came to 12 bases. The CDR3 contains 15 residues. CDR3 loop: CASSTGGTAKNIQYF. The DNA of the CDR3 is TGTGCCAGCAGTACCGGTGGGACTGCCAAAAACATTCAGTACTTC.

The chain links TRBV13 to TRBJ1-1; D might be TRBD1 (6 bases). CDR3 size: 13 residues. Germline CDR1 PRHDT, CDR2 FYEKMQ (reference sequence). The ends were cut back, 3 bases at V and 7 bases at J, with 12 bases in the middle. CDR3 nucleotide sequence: TGTGCCAGCAGCTTCCGACAGGCTAATGAAGCTTTCTTT. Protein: CASSFRQANEAFF.

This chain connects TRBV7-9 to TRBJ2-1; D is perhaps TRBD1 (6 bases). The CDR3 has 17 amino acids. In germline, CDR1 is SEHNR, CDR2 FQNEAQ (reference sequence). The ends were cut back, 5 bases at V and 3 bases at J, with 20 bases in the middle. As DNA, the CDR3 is TGTGCCAGCAGCCTTCGGAACAGGGTAGGATTCTACAATGAGCAGTTCTTC. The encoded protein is CASSLRNRVGFYNEQFF.

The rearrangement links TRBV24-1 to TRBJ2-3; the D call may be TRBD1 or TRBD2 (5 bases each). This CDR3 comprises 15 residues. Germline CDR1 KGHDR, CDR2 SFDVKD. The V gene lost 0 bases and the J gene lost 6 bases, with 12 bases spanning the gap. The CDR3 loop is CATSDLGGAPDTQYF. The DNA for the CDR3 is TGTGCCACCAGTGATTTGGGGGGTGCCCCGGATACGCAGTATTTT.

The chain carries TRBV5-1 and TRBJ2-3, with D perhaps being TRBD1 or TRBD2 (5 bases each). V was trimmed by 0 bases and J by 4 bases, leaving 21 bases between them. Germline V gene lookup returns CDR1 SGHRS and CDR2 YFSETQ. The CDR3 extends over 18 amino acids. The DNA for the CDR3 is TGCGCCAGCAGCTTGGGCGCCGGGGCGACTGCATCCCCAGATACGCAGTATTTT. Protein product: CASSLGAGATASPDTQYF.

As DNA, the CDR3 is TGTGCCAGAAGGGACAGGGGTTCTGCCTATGGCTACACCTTC. Its translation: CARRDRGSAYGYTF. V is TRBV25-1 and J is TRBJ1-2; 10 bases fit TRBD1. The V and J ends lost 9 bases and 4 bases, in that order; junction bases with no gene match: 8. CDR1 MGHDK and CDR2 SYGVNS come from the germline V gene. This CDR3 region has 14 residues.

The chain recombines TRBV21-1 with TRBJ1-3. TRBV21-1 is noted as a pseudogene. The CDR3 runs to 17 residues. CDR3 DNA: TGTGCCAGCAGCACGGGGACCGCCGGGGGCTCTGGAAACACCATATATTTT. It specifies CASSTGTAGGSGNTIYF.

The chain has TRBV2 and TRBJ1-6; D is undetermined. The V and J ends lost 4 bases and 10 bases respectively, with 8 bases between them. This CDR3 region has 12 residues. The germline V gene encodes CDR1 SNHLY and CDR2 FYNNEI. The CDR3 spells CASSGSLSPLHF. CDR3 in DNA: TGTGCCAGCAGTGGGTCGCTATCACCCCTCCACTTT.

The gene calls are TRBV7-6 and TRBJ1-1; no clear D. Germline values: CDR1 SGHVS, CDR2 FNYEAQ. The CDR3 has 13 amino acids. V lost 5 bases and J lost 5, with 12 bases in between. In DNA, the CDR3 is TGTGCCAGCAGCAAAACGGGCAGAACTGAAGCTTTCTTT. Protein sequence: CASSKTGRTEAFF. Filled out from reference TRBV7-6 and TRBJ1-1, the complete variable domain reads GAGVSQSPRYKVTKRGQDVALRCDPISGHVSLYWYRQALGQGPEFLTYFNYEAQQDKSGLPNDRFSAERPEGSISTLTIQRTEQRDSAMYRCASSKTGRTEAFFGQGTRLTVV.

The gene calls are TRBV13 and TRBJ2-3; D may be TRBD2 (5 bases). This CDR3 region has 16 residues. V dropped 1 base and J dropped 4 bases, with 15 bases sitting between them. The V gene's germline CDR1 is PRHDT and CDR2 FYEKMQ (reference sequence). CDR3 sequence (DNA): TGTGCCAGCAGCTTAGAAGGCCGGGGTACGCCAGATACGCAGTATTTT. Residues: CASSLEGRGTPDTQYF. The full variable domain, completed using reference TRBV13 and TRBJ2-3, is AAGVIQSPRHLIKEKRETATLKCYPIPRHDTVYWYQQGPGQDPQFLISFYEKMQSDKGSIPDRFSAQQFSDYHSELNMSSLELGDSALYFCASSLEGRGTPDTQYFGPGTRLTVL.

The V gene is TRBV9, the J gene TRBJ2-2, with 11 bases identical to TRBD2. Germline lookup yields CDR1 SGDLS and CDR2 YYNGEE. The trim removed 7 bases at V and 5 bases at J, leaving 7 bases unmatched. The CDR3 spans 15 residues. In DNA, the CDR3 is TGTGCCAGCGGTAGCGGGGGGGCGCGGACCGGGGAGCTGTTTTTT. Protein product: CASGSGGARTGELFF.

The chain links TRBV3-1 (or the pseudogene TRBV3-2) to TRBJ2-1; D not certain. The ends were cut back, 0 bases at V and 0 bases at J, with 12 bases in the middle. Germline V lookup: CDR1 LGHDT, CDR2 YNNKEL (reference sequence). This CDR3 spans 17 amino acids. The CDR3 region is CASSQDIRTPSYNEQFF. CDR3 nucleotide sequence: TGTGCCAGCAGCCAAGATATACGGACCCCCTCCTACAATGAGCAGTTCTTC.

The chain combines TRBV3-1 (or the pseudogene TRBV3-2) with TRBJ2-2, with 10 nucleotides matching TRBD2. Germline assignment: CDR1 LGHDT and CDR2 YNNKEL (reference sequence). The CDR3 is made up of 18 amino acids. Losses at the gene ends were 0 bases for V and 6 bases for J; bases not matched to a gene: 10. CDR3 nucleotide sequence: TGTGCCAGCAGCCAAGATATCCTCAGCGGGGGGGTATCCGGGGAGCTGTTTTTT. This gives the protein CASSQDILSGGVSGELFF.

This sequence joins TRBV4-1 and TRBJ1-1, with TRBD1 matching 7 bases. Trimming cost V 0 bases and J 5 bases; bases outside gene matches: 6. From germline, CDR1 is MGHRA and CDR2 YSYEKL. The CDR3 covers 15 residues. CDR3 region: CASSQEWQGVTEAFF. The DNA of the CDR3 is TGCGCCAGCAGCCAAGAATGGCAGGGGGTGACTGAAGCTTTCTTT.

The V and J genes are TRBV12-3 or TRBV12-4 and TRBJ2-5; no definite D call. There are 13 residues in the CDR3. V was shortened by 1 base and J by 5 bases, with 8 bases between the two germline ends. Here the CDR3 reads CASSLEGLETQYF. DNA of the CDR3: TGTGCCAGCAGTTTAGAGGGATTGGAGACCCAGTACTTC.

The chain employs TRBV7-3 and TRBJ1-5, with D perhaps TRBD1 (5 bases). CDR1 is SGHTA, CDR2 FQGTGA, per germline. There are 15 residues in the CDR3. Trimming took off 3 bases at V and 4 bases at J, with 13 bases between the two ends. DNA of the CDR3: TGTGCCAGCAGCTTGGTGGCAGGGAGTAATCAGCCCCAGCATTTT. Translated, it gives CASSLVAGSNQPQHF.

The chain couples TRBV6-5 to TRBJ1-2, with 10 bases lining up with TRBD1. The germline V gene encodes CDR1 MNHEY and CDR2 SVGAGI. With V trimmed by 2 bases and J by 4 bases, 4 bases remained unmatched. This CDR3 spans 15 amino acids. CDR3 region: CASSYDRTGGYGYTF. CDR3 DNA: TGTGCCAGCAGTTACGACAGGACAGGGGGCTATGGCTACACCTTC.

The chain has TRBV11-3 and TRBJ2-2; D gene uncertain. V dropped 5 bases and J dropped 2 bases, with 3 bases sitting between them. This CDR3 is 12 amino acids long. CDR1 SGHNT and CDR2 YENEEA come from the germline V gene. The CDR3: CASSHNTGELFF. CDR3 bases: TGTGCCAGCAGCCACAACACCGGGGAGCTGTTTTTT.